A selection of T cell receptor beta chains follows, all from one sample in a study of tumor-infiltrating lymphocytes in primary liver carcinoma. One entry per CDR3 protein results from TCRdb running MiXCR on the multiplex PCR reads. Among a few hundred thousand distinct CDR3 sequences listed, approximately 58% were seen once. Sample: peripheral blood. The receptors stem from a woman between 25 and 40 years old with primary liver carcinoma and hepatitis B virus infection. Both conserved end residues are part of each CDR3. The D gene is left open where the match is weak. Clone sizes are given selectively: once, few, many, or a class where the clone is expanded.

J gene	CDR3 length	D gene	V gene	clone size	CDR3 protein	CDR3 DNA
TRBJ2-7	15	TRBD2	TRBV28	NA	CASSSRTSTRNEQYF	TGTGCCAGCAGTTCCCGGACTAGCACAAGGAACGAGCAGTACTTC
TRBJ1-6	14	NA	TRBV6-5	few	CASSRRIYNSPLHF	TGTGCCAGCAGTAGGCGGATTTATAATTCACCCCTCCACTTT
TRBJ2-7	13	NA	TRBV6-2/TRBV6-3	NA	CASSIGMGHEQYF	TGTGCCAGCTCTATCGGGATGGGGCACGAGCAGTACTTC
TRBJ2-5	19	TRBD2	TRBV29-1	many	CSVDPIGGLAGGIQETQYF	TGCAGCGTCGACCCCATCGGTGGGCTAGCGGGAGGGATCCAAGAGACCCAGTACTTC
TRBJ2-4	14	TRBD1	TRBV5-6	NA	CVSSVGQAIYIQYF	TGTGTCAGCAGCGTGGGACAGGCAATATACATTCAGTACTTC
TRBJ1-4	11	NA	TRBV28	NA	CARAGEEKLFF	TGTGCCAGGGCAGGGGAGGAAAAACTGTTTTTT
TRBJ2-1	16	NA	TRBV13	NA	CASTIRGLRIDNEQFF	TGTGCCAGCACTATAAGGGGACTCCGAATCGACAATGAGCAGTTCTTC
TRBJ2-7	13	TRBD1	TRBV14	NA	CASSQVGGGEQHF	TGTGCCAGCAGCCAAGTAGGGGGCGGAGAGCAACACTTC
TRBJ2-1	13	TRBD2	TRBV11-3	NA	CPSSPTSDNEQFF	TGTCCTAGCAGCCCAACTAGCGACAATGAGCAGTTCTTC
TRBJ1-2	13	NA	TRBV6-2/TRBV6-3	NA	CASSYTVPSDYTF	TGTGCCAGCAGTTACACGGTGCCGAGTGACTACACCTTC
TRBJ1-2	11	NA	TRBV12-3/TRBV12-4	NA	CACSPGYGYTF	TGTGCCTGCAGTCCCGGATATGGCTACACCTTC
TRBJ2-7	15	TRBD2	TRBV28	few	CASSLGGLVIYRQYF	TGTGCCAGCAGTTTAGGCGGACTAGTGATCTATCGGCAGTACTTC
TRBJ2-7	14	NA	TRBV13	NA	CASSLYTKTYEQYF	TGTGCCAGCAGCTTGTACACTAAGACCTACGAGCAGTACTTC
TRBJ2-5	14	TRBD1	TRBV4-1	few	CASSPGTAKETQYF	TGCGCCAGCAGCCCCGGGACAGCGAAAGAGACCCAGTACTTC
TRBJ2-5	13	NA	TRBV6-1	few	CASSQARKETQYF	TGTGCCAGCAGTCAGGCGCGGAAAGAGACCCAGTACTTC
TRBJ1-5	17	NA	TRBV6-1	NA	CASSEGKTERSDQPQHF	TGTGCCAGCAGTGAAGGAAAGACAGAGCGTAGCGATCAGCCCCAGCATTTT
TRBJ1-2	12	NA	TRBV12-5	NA	CASGLGRDGYTF	TGTGCTAGTGGTCTTGGGCGGGATGGCTACACCTTC
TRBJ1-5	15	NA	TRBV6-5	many	CASSYSGTGNQPQHF	TGTGCCAGCAGTTACTCAGGGACCGGCAATCAGCCCCAGCATTTT
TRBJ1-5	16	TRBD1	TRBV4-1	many	CASSQDLGTGTQPQHF	TGCGCCAGCAGCCAAGATTTGGGGACAGGGACTCAGCCCCAGCATTTT
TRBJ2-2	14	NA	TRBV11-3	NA	CASSLEGDTGELFF	TGTGCCAGCAGCTTAGAAGGAGACACCGGGGAGCTGTTTTTT
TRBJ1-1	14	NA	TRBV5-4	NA	CASSSTGRHTEAFF	TGTGCCAGCAGCTCAACAGGGAGGCACACTGAAGCTTTCTTT
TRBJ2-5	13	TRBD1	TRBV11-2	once	CARSRDSAETQYF	TGTGCCCGCAGCCGGGACAGTGCGGAGACCCAGTACTTC
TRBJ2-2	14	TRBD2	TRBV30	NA	CAWSIAGGAGGLFF	TGTGCCTGGAGTATCGCGGGAGGTGCCGGGGGGCTGTTTTTT
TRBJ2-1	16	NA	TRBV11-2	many	CASSRRGDFIPIGQFF	TGTGCCAGCAGCCGCCGCGGGGATTTCATACCAATCGGGCAGTTCTTC
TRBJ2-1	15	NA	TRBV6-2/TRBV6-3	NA	CASTRDISSYNEQFF	TGTGCCAGCACCAGGGATATCTCTTCCTACAATGAGCAGTTCTTC
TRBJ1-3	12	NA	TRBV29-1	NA	CSVEAGGNTIYF	TGCAGCGTTGAGGCGGGCGGAAACACCATATATTTT
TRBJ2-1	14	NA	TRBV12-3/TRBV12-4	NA	CASRHRVSSNEQFF	TGTGCCAGCAGACACCGAGTTAGTAGCAATGAGCAGTTCTTC
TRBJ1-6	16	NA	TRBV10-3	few	CAISESGTSYNSPLHF	TGTGCCATCAGTGAGTCCGGGACAAGCTATAATTCACCCCTCCACTTT
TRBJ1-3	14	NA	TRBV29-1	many	CSVGRGVDGNTIYF	TGCAGCGTTGGCCGAGGGGTAGATGGAAACACCATATATTTT
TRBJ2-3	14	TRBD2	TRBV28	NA	CASSPSGLTDTQYF	TGTGCCAGCAGTCCTAGCGGACTCACAGATACACAGTATTTT
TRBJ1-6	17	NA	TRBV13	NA	CASILGRASSYNSPLHF	TGTGCCAGCATCTTAGGAAGGGCGAGCTCCTATAATTCACCCCTCCACTTT
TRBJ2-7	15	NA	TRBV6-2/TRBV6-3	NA	CACSIAWAYNDEQYF	TGTGCCTGCTCCATTGCGTGGGCTTACAACGACGAGCAGTACTTC
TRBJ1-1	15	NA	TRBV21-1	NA	CASSNYDGTYTKAFF	TGTGCCAGCAGCAACTACGACGGGACGTACACTAAAGCTTTCTTT
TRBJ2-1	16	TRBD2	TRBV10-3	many	CAIRAGGGRAYNEQFF	TGTGCCATCAGGGCAGGCGGTGGGAGGGCCTACAATGAGCAGTTCTTC
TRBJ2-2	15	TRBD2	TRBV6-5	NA	CASSSSGMNTGELFF	TGTGCCAGCAGTTCTAGCGGGATGAACACCGGGGAGCTGTTTTTT
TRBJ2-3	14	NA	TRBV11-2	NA	CASSLEGGTDTQYF	TGTGCCAGCAGCTTAGAAGGAGGCACAGATACGCAGTATTTT
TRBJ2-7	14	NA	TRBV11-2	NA	CASSVTTPYYEQYF	TGTGCCAGCAGCGTGACAACGCCTTACTACGAGCAGTACTTC
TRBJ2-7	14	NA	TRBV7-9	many	CASSLPTHRYEQYF	TGTGCCAGCAGCCTCCCGACTCACCGCTACGAGCAGTACTTC
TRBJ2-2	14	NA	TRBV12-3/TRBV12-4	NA	CASQKGTLTGELFF	TGTGCCAGCCAGAAGGGGACTCTCACCGGGGAGCTGTTTTTT
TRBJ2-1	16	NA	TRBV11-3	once	CASSLAEGRSIYEQFF	TGTGCCAGCAGCTTGGCTGAAGGACGGAGTATCTACGAGCAGTTCTTC
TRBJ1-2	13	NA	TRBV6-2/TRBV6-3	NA	CASQPNNARGYTF	TGTGCCAGCCAGCCGAATAACGCCAGGGGCTACACCTTC
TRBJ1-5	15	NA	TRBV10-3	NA	CATSESGKGNQPQHF	TGTGCCACCAGTGAGTCGGGGAAGGGTAATCAGCCCCAGCATTTT
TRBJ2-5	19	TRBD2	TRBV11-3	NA	CASSFEPLGLAEAVETQYF	TGTGCCAGCAGCTTTGAGCCCCTGGGACTAGCGGAAGCTGTAGAGACCCAGTACTTC